The source of this T cell receptor (beta chain) is a study of cytomegalovirus exposure and HLA in healthy donors. Overall study context: Approximately 200 million T cells yielded approximately 110 million unique TCR beta sequences in earlier analysis.

Vbeta (60) and Jbeta (13) primers were used in the PCR. Produced via immunoSEQ multiplex PCR; TCRdb's table is partial and in-frame only. The sample lists about 120,000 clones, over 70% occurring once. Study outcomes and limitations: In a later analysis, V- and J-gene trimming of beta chains associated with a DCLRE1C missense variant, replicated independently. According to an earlier analysis, most TCR beta V segments yielded productive rearrangements about 87% or about 30% of the time.

Comment on this clone: The antigen is not known.

This CDR3 spans 14 amino acids. Trimming left V 3 bases short and J 6 bases short, with 12 bases between. The germline gives CDR1 MNHEY, CDR2 SMNVEV (reference sequence). The rearrangement links TRBV27 to TRBJ1-5, with TRBD1 as a possible D gene (5 bases). This clonotype was sampled from a female donor in good health and CMV-seropositive. The sequencing input was PBMCs. CDR3: CASSFQGSAQPQHF. DNA of the CDR3: TGTGCCAGCAGTTTCCAGGGTTCGGCTCAGCCCCAGCATTTT.